The rows below give T cell receptor beta chains drawn from one sample of a study of post-analysis software for immune sequencing data. MiXCR, applied by TCRdb to the PCR reads, yields one record per CDR3 protein. The sample contains roughly 540,000 distinct CDR3 sequences, approximately 31% of which appear only once. The sequencing sample was made of blood. The receptor set was obtained from a girl aged 2 to 17 with multiple sclerosis. The CDR3 runs from the conserved cysteine through the conserved F or W. A D gene is named only where the DNA matches it firmly. Some rows mark clone size as missing; the rest say once, few, many or name a class of expanded clone.

clone size | J gene | V gene | D gene | CDR3 protein | CDR3 DNA
NA | TRBJ2-7 | TRBV5-1 | TRBD1 | CASSFGTGPYEQYF | TGCGCCAGCAGCTTTGGGACAGGACCCTACGAGCAGTACTTC
few | TRBJ2-5 | TRBV5-1 | NA | CASSLVAPPETQYF | TGCGCCAGCAGCTTGGTGGCCCCTCCAGAGACCCAGTACTTC
few | TRBJ1-2 | TRBV10-3 | TRBD1 | CAISESKRDRSYGYTF | TGTGCCATCAGTGAGTCGAAACGGGACAGGAGCTATGGCTACACCTTC
NA | TRBJ2-3 | TRBV4-1 | NA | CASSQDKGGRSDTQYF | TGCGCCAGCAGCCAAGATAAGGGGGGGCGGTCGGATACGCAGTATTTT
few | TRBJ2-6 | TRBV20-1 | NA | CSARNNQGPGGGANVLTF | TGCAGTGCTAGAAACAACCAGGGGCCCGGAGGCGGGGCCAACGTCCTGACTTTC
NA | TRBJ2-1 | TRBV11-2 | TRBD2 | CASSLDSRLADNEQFF | TGTGCCAGCAGCTTAGATTCCCGACTAGCGGACAATGAGCAGTTCTTC
NA | TRBJ1-2 | TRBV5-1 | NA | CASSFFRNYGYTF | TGCGCCAGCAGCTTTTTCAGAAACTATGGCTACACCTTC
NA | TRBJ2-3 | TRBV20-1 | NA | CSARSQGTDTQNF | TGCAGTGCTAGATCCCAGGGAACAGATACGCAGAATTTT
NA | TRBJ2-3 | TRBV28 | NA | CASSSGQLQDTQYF | TGTGCCAGCAGTAGCGGGCAGCTCCAGGATACGCAGTATTTT
few | TRBJ2-3 | TRBV7-2 | NA | CASRRPGTAMKDTQYF | TGTGCCAGCAGACGTCCCGGGACCGCCATGAAAGATACGCAGTATTTT
NA | TRBJ2-5 | TRBV4-1 | TRBD2 | CASSRRLAGDGETQYF | TGCGCCAGCAGCCGCCGACTAGCGGGGGACGGGGAGACCCAGTACTTC
NA | TRBJ1-2 | TRBV5-1 | TRBD1 | CASSRSKGQGGCTF | TGCGCCAGCAGCCGCTCGAAAGGGCAGGGGGGCTGCACCTTC
NA | TRBJ2-1 | TRBV14 | TRBD1 | CASSPQGFNEQFF | TGTGCCAGCAGCCCACAGGGGTTCAATGAGCAGTTCTTC
many | TRBJ2-5 | TRBV20-1 | NA | CSARTPGRETQYF | TGCAGTGCTAGGACCCCAGGGCGAGAGACCCAGTACTTC
few | TRBJ2-5 | TRBV7-9 | NA | CASSLGSYQETQYF | TGTGCCAGCAGCCTCGGGAGCTACCAAGAGACCCAGTACTTC